This T cell receptor beta chain was retrieved from a study of shared clonotypes between healthy human individuals. Study-wide findings and caveats: Non-shared clonotypes showed lower generation probabilities than clonotypes common to all four donors. Only a few donors were included, so the genetic and exposure-history diversity represented was limited.

Sequencing used immunoSEQ multiplex PCR; TCRdb keeps in-frame clones, though not all of them. The sample includes approximately 2,000,000 clones, about nine tenths of them seen just once. As regards this clone: What it recognizes is unknown.

The specimen sequenced was naive CD4+ T cells from PBMCs. This sample's subset: CD45RA+ positively selected. This sequence was found in a man between 18 and 29 years old in good health. Some clones in this sample may be carry-over from other donors' samples.

The DNA of the CDR3 is TGTGCCACCAGCGGAAGCGGGAGCTACGAGCAGTACTTC. Its translation is CATSGSGSYEQYF. This chain links TRBV15 with TRBJ2-7; 8 bases fit TRBD2. Germline CDR1 reads LNHNV; CDR2 reads YYDKDF (reference sequence). V shed 5 bases and J 3 bases; nucleotides not matched to a gene: 3. The CDR3 has 13 amino acids. The full variable domain, with the rest looked up from reference TRBV15 and TRBJ2-7, is DAMVIQNPRYQVTQFGKPVTLSCSQTLNHNVMYWYQQKSSQAPKLLFHYYDKDFNNEADTPDNFQSRRPNTSFCFLDIRSPGLGDTAMYLCATSGSGSYEQYFGPGTRLTVT.